This T cell receptor beta chain came from a study of identical twins. General observations from the study: Excess sharing between twins was weaker in beta out-of-frame sequences. Low generation-probability sequences were in excess among twin-shared out-of-frame alpha sequences.

Unique molecular identifiers were present on cDNA, and template switching added a universal primer site. A single record per CDR3 protein comes from TCRdb applying MiXCR to the 5' RACE reads. The sample lists about 700,000 distinct CDR3 sequences; approximately 6.1% were seen once. The sample holds many counts of this clonotype. The antigen is unknown. Deletions cut 8 bases from V and 3 bases from J, with 10 bases between. Per germline, CDR1 SGHVS and CDR2 FNYEAQ. The CDR3 contains 13 residues. Each donor was a healthy Caucasian. Sequenced: naive T cells sorted from blood. The sequence was collected from a man between 18 and 29 years old in good health. V usage is TRBV7-6 and J usage is TRBJ1-4; no clear D gene. DNA for the CDR3: TGTGCCAGCGCAATACAATCTAATGAAAAACTGTTTTTT. It encodes CASAIQSNEKLFF.